This T cell receptor (beta chain) emerged from a study of blood T cell repertoires in COVID-19 (dated by TCRdb to 2018 to 2021). The study in broad terms: Samples from collaborators originated in the United States, Italy and Spain and spanned both the acute and convalescent phases of COVID-19. The prospective study material was composed of cDNA or gDNA derived from T cells, B-cell-depleted T cells, or PBMCs. Deeply sampled blood TCRbeta repertoires from subjects exposed to, actively infected with, or recovered from COVID-19 were included in the dataset. The repertoires were released in a freely available public database intended as a resource for research on the immune response to SARS-CoV-2. The samples were drawn from two sources: the first 160 participants of the ongoing ImmuneRACE study, and over 1,000 subjects contributed by 6 global collaborators. The sample metadata nearly always contained a de-identified subject ID, COVID-19 status, age in years and sex. Where available, HLA class I and class II types were taken from metadata supplied by the sample provider and were not determined by assay-based typing.

CDR1 and CDR2 were assigned from the germline V gene as SGHDN and FVKESK. Including the terminal cysteine and phenylalanine, the CDR3 comprises 15 residues. The CDR3 DNA has 45 bases and is translated from base 1. At the junction V is shortened by 4 bases and J by 1 base, with 13 bases in between. In the prospective study, participants were about 18 to 95 years old, resided in under 30 geographic areas of the United States, and were enrolled through a virtual design. In the prospective study, participants were assigned to cohorts based on the clinical history participants reported in a screening survey and a study questionnaire. For ImmuneRACE Cohort 3, a participant was defined as recovered based on two consecutive negative NP/OP PCR tests, clearance by a healthcare professional, or resolution of symptoms. Each participant in the prospective study had whole blood, serum and a nasopharyngeal or oropharyngeal swab collected by mobile phlebotomists. Additional blood draws and questionnaires over a 2-month period could optionally be provided by prospective study participants. Prospective study blood samples were shipped either frozen or at room temperature before DNA extraction.

Points on this clone: What antigen it recognizes has not been identified. Base qualities are not recorded, but no much larger clone differs from it by a single base.

The immunoSEQ Assay, a bias-controlled multiplex PCR, was used to amplify TCRbeta CDR3 regions from genomic DNA. In the authors' own workflow: Nucleated cell counts per sample were estimated from amplification of reference gene primers within the assay. Sequence reads were collapsed and filtered to measure the absolute abundance of every unique TCRbeta CDR3 rearrangement. Productive Simpson clonality was computed per sample as the square root of Simpson's diversity index over productive rearrangements. This immuneACCESS table, as held by TCRdb, lists in-frame sequences with V and J called but not all clones. Of the missing ones, under half trace to an unresolved V gene in checked studies; the others have no known cause. Clone size and V and J calls were adopted from that table, with D and trimming inferred from the DNA. For this sample the table gives about 300,000 clones, of which 80% to 90% were detected only once. The ten biggest clones cover 2.2% of the sample.

Overall study results and their limits: The amount of clinical and demographic metadata varied by source and participant and was provided uncurated.

The sequence was obtained from a man aged 25 to 40 who had recovered from COVID-19. The specimen was PBMCs or T cells enriched from blood (not recorded which). The chain joins TRBV14 to TRBJ1-1; matching of 6 bases hints at TRBD1 as the D gene. The CDR3 in this case is CASSRGGGQNTEAFF. In nucleotides, the sequence is TGTGCCAGCAGCCGAGGGGGGGGACAGAACACTGAAGCTTTCTTT.